One sample yielded the 28 T cell receptor beta chains listed below, sequenced in a study of molecular identifiers for immune sequencing clone quantification. In TCRdb, the PCR reads were re-called with MiXCR into one record per CDR3 protein. The table has approximately 500,000 distinct CDR3 sequences, about 21% seen once. What was sequenced was naive CD8+ T cells from blood, with Jurkat cell RNA spiked in. Subset here: FACS-sorted CD8+CD4-CCR7+CD45RA+ naive T cells. These receptors originate from a human donor in good health. Some libraries in this study had Jurkat cell RNA spiked in.

The gene calls are TRBV20-1 and TRBJ2-7; 9 bases line up with TRBD1. This CDR3 comprises 15 residues. The germline V gene encodes CDR1 DFQATT and CDR2 SNEGSKA (reference sequence). The V gene end was trimmed by 5 bases and the J gene end by 6 bases; junction bases not matched to a gene: 14. CDR3 residues: CSACPGDRVFCEQYF. Here the CDR3 DNA reads TGCAGTGCTTGTCCGGGGGACAGGGTATTCTGCGAGCAGTACTTC.

This clonotype was observed a handful of times. The rearrangement links TRBV7-9 to TRBJ2-1; D possibly corresponds to TRBD1 (5 bases). CDR1 and CDR2 from the germline V gene are SEHNR and FQNEAQ (reference sequence). The CDR3 is 14 residues long. The germline V and J ends were trimmed by 1 base and 4 bases, with 8 bases remaining between them. CDR3 nucleotide sequence: TGTGCCAGCAGCTTAGAGGGGAATTACAATGAGCAGTTCTTC. Translation gives CASSLEGNYNEQFF.

This clonotype has ten or more counts. The chain recombines TRBV6-6 with TRBJ1-1; unclear D gene. This CDR3 spans 15 amino acids. V gave up 7 bases and J gave up 5 bases, with 20 bases separating them. Germline V gene lookup returns CDR1 MNHNY and CDR2 SVGAGI (reference sequence). The CDR3 DNA follows: TGTGCCAGCACCGACGGGCCCTTCGGTGGAACTGAAGCTTTCTTT. Translation: CASTDGPFGGTEAFF.

Only a few counts were recorded for this clonotype. The J gene is TRBJ2-1, the V gene TRBV20-1, with 10 bases aligning to TRBD2. The V gene's germline CDR1 is DFQATT and CDR2 SNEGSKA (reference sequence). The CDR3 is 15 residues long. Trimming removed 5 bases from V and 6 bases from J; junction bases left unmatched: 10. CDR3 loop: CSAPPGTSAPNEQFF. The CDR3, as DNA: TGCAGTGCTCCACCTGGGACTAGCGCTCCCAATGAGCAGTTCTTC.

This clonotype was seen at least ten times. This chain connects TRBV3-1 to TRBJ1-2; D is perhaps TRBD1 (6 bases). Germline assignment: CDR1 LGHDT and CDR2 YNNKEL (reference sequence). This CDR3 is 17 amino acids long. Trimming removed 4 bases from V and 5 bases from J, with 23 bases in between. CDR3 in amino acids: CASSPLTPRGGVYGYTF. CDR3 sequence (DNA): TGTGCCAGCAGCCCACTTACCCCCAGGGGCGGGGTTTATGGCTACACCTTC.

This clonotype was recorded many times. This sequence joins TRBV20-1 and TRBJ2-3; D is unclear. The CDR3 consists of 13 residues. Trimming removed 5 bases at V and 3 bases at J, with 12 bases between. Germline lookup yields CDR1 DFQATT and CDR2 SNEGSKA (reference sequence). CDR3 coding DNA: TGCAGTGCTCGACCGAGTATAACAGATACGCAGTATTTT. Its protein product is CSARPSITDTQYF.

This clonotype was found many times. The V call is TRBV12-5, the J call TRBJ2-2, with unresolved D. CDR1 LGHNT and CDR2 FRNRAP come from the germline V gene. The V gene lost 9 bases and the J gene lost 8 bases, with 13 bases spanning the gap. The CDR3 is 12 residues long. Here the CDR3 DNA reads TGTGCTAGCGTACCATTATCTGGGGAGCTGTTTTTT. Translation gives CASVPLSGELFF. The whole variable domain, remainder taken from reference TRBV12-5 and TRBJ2-2, is DARVTQTPRHKVTEMGQEVTMRCQPILGHNTVFWYRQTMMQGLELLAYFRNRAPLDDSGMPKDRFSAEMPDATLATLKIQPSEPRDSAVYFCASVPLSGELFFGEGSRLTVL.

This sequence joins TRBV7-2 and TRBJ2-1; D might be TRBD1 or TRBD2, each matching 5 bases. This CDR3 has 17 residues. Per the germline V gene, CDR1 is SGHTA and CDR2 is FQGNSA. V lost 1 base, J lost 8 bases, and 21 bases lay in between. For the CDR3, the DNA is TGTGCCAGCAGCTTAGTGGAGTGGGACCTAACATGGGATGAGCAGTTCTTC. Its translation: CASSLVEWDLTWDEQFF.

For this clonotype: With a much larger clone just one base away, this may be a read error. The chain uses TRBV11-2 and TRBJ2-3, with D hard to call. Germline loops: CDR1 SGHAT, CDR2 FQNNGV. The CDR3 has 15 residues. This chain's CDR3 is CAGSLAGRGTDTQYF. In DNA form, the CDR3 reads TGTGCCGGCAGCTTAGCCGGACGAGGCACAGATACGCAGTATTTT.

This clonotype was counted at least ten times. The chain uses TRBV28 and TRBJ2-4; D is unclear. Germline V lookup: CDR1 MDHEN, CDR2 SYDVKM. V was clipped by 6 bases and J by 0 bases, with 9 bases between them. This CDR3 contains 14 residues. CDR3 sequence (DNA): TGTGCCAGCAGGTTCTTCTTAGCCAAAAACATTCAGTACTTC. Residues: CASRFFLAKNIQYF.

This clonotype was recorded many times. The genes are TRBV7-9 and TRBJ1-1; 7 nucleotides align to TRBD1. From germline, CDR1 is SEHNR and CDR2 FQNEAQ (reference sequence). CDR3 length: 16 amino acids. The junction had 9 bases not matched to a gene; V was cut back by 3 bases and J by 2 bases. Written as DNA, the CDR3 is TGTGCCAGCAGCTTCATACCGGGACAGATAAACACTGAAGCTTTCTTT. Protein product: CASSFIPGQINTEAFF.

This chain connects TRBV6-2 or TRBV6-3 to TRBJ2-7; D call uncertain. Per the germline V gene, CDR1 is MNHEY and CDR2 is SVGEGT. This CDR3 has 13 amino acids. V lost 5 bases and J 3 bases, leaving 11 bases between the germline ends. CDR3 amino acids: CASSISQIYEQYF. The DNA of the CDR3 is TGTGCCAGCAGTATCTCACAAATCTACGAGCAGTACTTC.

This clonotype was seen a handful of times. The rearrangement uses TRBV5-6 and TRBJ1-1; D is uncertain. The CDR3 runs 15 residues. From germline, CDR1 is SGHDT and CDR2 YYEEEE. With 2 bases removed from V and 0 bases from J, the gap between germline ends came to 11 bases. The CDR3 is CASSFWVSLNTEAFF. CDR3 nucleotide sequence: TGTGCCAGCAGCTTCTGGGTCAGCTTGAACACTGAAGCTTTCTTT.

The rearrangement joins TRBV19 to TRBJ1-6; TRBD1 might be the D (5 bases). Trimming took off 1 base at V and 5 bases at J, with 9 bases between the two ends. Germline V lookup: CDR1 LNHDA, CDR2 SQIVND (reference sequence). This CDR3 spans 15 amino acids. CDR3 in amino acids: CASSIAGADNSPLHF. For the CDR3, the DNA is TGTGCCAGTAGTATAGCCGGGGCCGATAATTCACCCCTCCACTTT.

The CDR3 here is CAWGEPPGYTF. For the CDR3, the DNA is TGTGCCTGGGGGGAGCCGCCTGGCTACACCTTC. V and J are TRBV30 and TRBJ1-2; D not resolved. The CDR3 totals 11 residues. Germline values: CDR1 GTSNPN, CDR2 SVGIG (reference sequence). Trimming removed 5 bases from V and 7 bases from J, with 11 bases in between.

This chain connects TRBV7-9 to TRBJ2-1; 13 nucleotides agree with TRBD2. The germline gives CDR1 SEHNR, CDR2 FQNEAQ (reference sequence). The CDR3 spans 16 residues. Trimming took 5 bases from V and 4 from J; bases not matched to a gene: 5. This CDR3 is CASSPWTSGSYNEQFF. The CDR3 DNA reads as TGTGCCAGCAGCCCGTGGACTAGCGGGAGTTACAATGAGCAGTTCTTC.

This clonotype was counted between two and nine times. The chain carries TRBV7-2 and TRBJ2-7, with D possibly TRBD1 on 5 matching bases. This CDR3 is built from 14 residues. V was clipped by 3 bases and J by 4 bases, with 13 bases between them. Germline loops: CDR1 SGHTA, CDR2 FQGNSA. CDR3 amino acids: CASSFYQGTYEQYF. The CDR3 DNA is TGTGCCAGCAGCTTCTACCAGGGAACTTACGAGCAGTACTTC.

About this clonotype itself: Being one base from a much bigger clone, this may be a read error. V is TRBV28 and J is TRBJ2-5, with 12 bases fitting TRBD2. Germline V gene sequence: CDR1 MDHEN, CDR2 SYDVKM. The CDR3 spans 17 residues. CDR3 region: CASSPGASGRAEETQHF. The DNA for the CDR3 is TGTGCCAGCAGCCCCGGGGCTAGCGGGAGGGCCGAAGAGACCCAGCACTTC. Full variable domain (remainder filled in from reference TRBV28 and TRBJ2-5): DVKVTQSSRYLVKRTGEKVFLECVQDMDHENMFWYRQDPGLGLRLIYFSYDVKMKEKGDIPEGYSVSREKKERFSLILESASTNQTSMYLCASSPGASGRAEETQHFGPGTRLLVL.

This clonotype has a handful of counts. The chain joins TRBV28 to TRBJ2-7; 7 nucleotides match TRBD2. Per germline, CDR1 MDHEN and CDR2 SYDVKM. Trimming cost V 6 bases and J 0 bases; bases outside gene matches: 11. The CDR3 has 16 amino acids. The CDR3 DNA sequence: TGTGCCAGCAGCCGACCCGCGGGGGAACACTCCTACGAGCAGTACTTC. Its translation: CASSRPAGEHSYEQYF.

The V and J genes are TRBV7-9 and TRBJ2-7; D call uncertain. The CDR3 covers 15 residues. The V end lost 5 bases, the J end lost 0 bases, and 14 bases lay between the germline ends. Germline CDR1 SEHNR, CDR2 FQNEAQ (reference sequence). CDR3 bases: TGTGCCAGCAGCACCAGTCACAGAATCTCCTACGAGCAGTACTTC. Protein product: CASSTSHRISYEQYF.

On this clonotype itself: It may be a read error: a sequence one base away is much more abundant. The chain carries TRBV7-2 and TRBJ1-2; D might be TRBD1 (6 bases). CDR3 size: 15 residues. Germline CDR1 and CDR2: SGHTA and FQGNSA. As DNA, the CDR3 is TGTGCCAGCAGGCCCCCGGACAGCCTAGGCTATGGCTACGCCTTC. Its protein product is CASRPPDSLGYGYAF.

This chain connects TRBV6-2 or TRBV6-3 to TRBJ2-1, with unresolved D. Looked up from germline, CDR1 is MNHEY and CDR2 is SVGEGT. Trimming left V 7 bases short and J 0 bases short, with 13 bases between. This CDR3 is 15 amino acids long. Here the CDR3 reads CASTVDIGSYNEQFF. The DNA for the CDR3 is TGTGCCAGCACCGTAGATATAGGCTCCTACAATGAGCAGTTCTTC.

This clonotype appeared many times. This sequence joins TRBV27 and TRBJ2-3; no firm D call. V shed 5 bases and J shed 4 bases, with 10 bases lying between them. The CDR3 extends over 13 amino acids. Germline V lookup: CDR1 MNHEY, CDR2 SMNVEV (reference sequence). CDR3: CASSPLPPDTQYF. The DNA for the CDR3 is TGTGCCAGCAGTCCCCTCCCCCCAGATACGCAGTATTTT.

This clonotype was counted only a few times. The genes are TRBV20-1 and TRBJ2-7; D not resolved. Trimming stripped 0 bases from V and 3 bases from J, with 15 bases between. The CDR3 loop spans 15 amino acids. Germline CDR1 DFQATT, CDR2 SNEGSKA (reference sequence). The CDR3: CSARDIVESVYEQYF. The CDR3 DNA sequence: TGCAGTGCTAGAGATATTGTTGAGTCTGTCTACGAGCAGTACTTC.

On this clonotype itself: A much larger clone lies a single base off, so this may be a read error. Since no conserved phenylalanine or tryptophan closes the CDR3, a read error is the likely cause. The chain recombines TRBV2 with TRBJ1-5, with D perhaps matching TRBD1 (5 bases). This CDR3 has 15 residues. Germline V gives CDR1 SNHLY, CDR2 FYNNEI. The V and J ends lost 8 bases and 0 bases respectively, with 14 bases between them. The CDR3 spells CASGRDPNSNQPQHL. CDR3 coding DNA: TGTGCCAGCGGAAGGGACCCCAATAGCAATCAGCCCCAGCATCTT.

In its sample, this clonotype was seen a few times. The gene calls are TRBV19 and TRBJ1-5; perhaps TRBD1 as D (5 bases). The CDR3 is 15 residues long. CDR1 is LNHDA and CDR2 is SQIVND in the germline V gene (reference sequence). Trimming removed 7 bases from V and 0 bases from J, with 13 bases in between. This CDR3 is CASKGADYSNQPQHF. Here the CDR3 DNA reads TGTGCCAGTAAAGGGGCAGACTATAGCAATCAGCCCCAGCATTTT.

V and J are TRBV27 and TRBJ2-7; 8 bases are shared with TRBD1. This CDR3 region has 15 residues. V lost 4 bases and J lost 1; bases outside the gene matches: 6. Germline CDR1 and CDR2: MNHEY and SMNVEV (reference sequence). The CDR3 sequence: CASSYAGTGSYEQYF. In DNA, the CDR3 is TGTGCCAGCAGTTACGCCGGGACAGGATCCTACGAGCAGTACTTC.

This clonotype has at least ten counts. The chain joins TRBV4-3 to TRBJ2-3, with D possibly being TRBD1 (5 bases). Trimming left V 0 bases short and J 2 bases short, with 12 bases between. The CDR3 consists of 16 residues. Germline assignment: CDR1 LGHNA and CDR2 YSLEER. Here the CDR3 DNA reads TGCGCCAGCAGCCAAGATCGGTCAGGGCACACAGATACGCAGTATTTT. This codes for CASSQDRSGHTDTQYF.